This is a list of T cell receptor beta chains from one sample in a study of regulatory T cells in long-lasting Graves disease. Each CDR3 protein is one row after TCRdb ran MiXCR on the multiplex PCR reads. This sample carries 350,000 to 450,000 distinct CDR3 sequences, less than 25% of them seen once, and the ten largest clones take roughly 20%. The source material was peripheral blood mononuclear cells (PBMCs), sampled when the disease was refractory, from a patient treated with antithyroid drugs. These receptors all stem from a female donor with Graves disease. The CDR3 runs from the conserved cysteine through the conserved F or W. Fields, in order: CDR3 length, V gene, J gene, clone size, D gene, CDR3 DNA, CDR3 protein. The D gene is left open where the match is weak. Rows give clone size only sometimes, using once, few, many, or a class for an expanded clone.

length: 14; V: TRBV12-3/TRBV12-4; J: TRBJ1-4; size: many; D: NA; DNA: TGTGCCAGCAGTTTAGGAGGGGGAGGTGAAAAACTGTTTTTT; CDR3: CASSLGGGGEKLFF
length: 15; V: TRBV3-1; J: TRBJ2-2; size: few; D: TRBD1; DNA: TGTGCCAGCAGCCAAGGGACAGGGGGCTACGGGGAGCTGTTTTTT; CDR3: CASSQGTGGYGELFF
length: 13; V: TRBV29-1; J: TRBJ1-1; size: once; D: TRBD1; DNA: TGCAGTGCTGCACAGGGGGCCGGGACTGAAGCTTTCTTT; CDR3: CSAAQGAGTEAFF
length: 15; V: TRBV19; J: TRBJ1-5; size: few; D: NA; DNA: TGTGCCAGTAGTATAGGGGGGATGGGCAATCAGCCCCAGCATTTT; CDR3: CASSIGGMGNQPQHF
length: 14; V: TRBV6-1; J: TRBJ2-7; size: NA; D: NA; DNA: TGTGCCAGCAGCAGCGAATGGAGTATCTACGAGCAGTACTTC; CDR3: CASSSEWSIYEQYF
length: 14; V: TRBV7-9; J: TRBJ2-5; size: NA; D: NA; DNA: TGTGCCAGCAGCTCGACGGGCCTAGGGGTGGCCCAGTACTTC; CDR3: CASSSTGLGVAQYF
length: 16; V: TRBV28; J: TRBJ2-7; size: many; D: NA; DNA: TGTGCCAGCAGTTCCGGACCGACAGTCCCATCCTACGAGCAGTACTTC; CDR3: CASSSGPTVPSYEQYF
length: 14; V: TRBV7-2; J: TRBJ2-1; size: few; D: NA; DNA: TGTGCCAGCAGCCCAATCCTCCCCTGGGATGAGCAGTTCTTC; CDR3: CASSPILPWDEQFF
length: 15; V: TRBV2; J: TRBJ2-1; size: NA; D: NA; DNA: TGTGCCAGCCCGAGCGGCTTGCGAACCTACAATGAGCAGTTCTTC; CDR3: CASPSGLRTYNEQFF
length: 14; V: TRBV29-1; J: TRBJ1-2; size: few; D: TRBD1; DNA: TGCAGCACGGAGGTCAGGGGGCCCTCGATCCGCTACACCTTC; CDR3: CSTEVRGPSIRYTF
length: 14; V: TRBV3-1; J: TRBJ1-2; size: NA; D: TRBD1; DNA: TGTGCCAGCAGCAGAACAGGGGGCACACGCGGCTACACCTTC; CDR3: CASSRTGGTRGYTF
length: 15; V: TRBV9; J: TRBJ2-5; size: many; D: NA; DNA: TGTGCCAGCAGTCCCGATGGACAACGACAAGAGACCCAGTACTTC; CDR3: CASSPDGQRQETQYF
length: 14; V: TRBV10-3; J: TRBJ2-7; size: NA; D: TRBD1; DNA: TGTGCCATCAACGCCGGGACAGGGAGCTACGAGCAGTACTTC; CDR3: CAINAGTGSYEQYF
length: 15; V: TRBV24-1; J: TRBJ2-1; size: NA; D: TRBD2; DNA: TGTGCCACCAGTGACTCGAGACTAGCGGGAGGTGAGCAGTTCTTC; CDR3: CATSDSRLAGGEQFF
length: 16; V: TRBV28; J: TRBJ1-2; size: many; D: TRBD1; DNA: TGTGCCAGCAGTTTTGGGACAGGGATACAAGGGGGTGGCTACACCTTC; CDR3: CASSFGTGIQGGGYTF
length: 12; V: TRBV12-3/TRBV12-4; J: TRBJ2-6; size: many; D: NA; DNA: TGTGCCAGCACCTTAGGGGCCAACGTCCTGACTTTC; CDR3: CASTLGANVLTF
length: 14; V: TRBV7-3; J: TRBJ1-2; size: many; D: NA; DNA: TGTGCCAGCAGCAACGGACCAAGAATGAGTGGCTACACCTTC; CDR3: CASSNGPRMSGYTF
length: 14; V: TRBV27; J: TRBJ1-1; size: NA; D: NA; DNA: TGTGCCAGCAGTTATAAACCGGGAGGCACTGAAGCTTTCTTT; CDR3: CASSYKPGGTEAFF
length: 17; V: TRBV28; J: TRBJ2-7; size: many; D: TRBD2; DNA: TGTGCCAGCAGTTTTAATAGCGGGAGTAGATTCTCCTACGAGCAGTACTTC; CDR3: CASSFNSGSRFSYEQYF
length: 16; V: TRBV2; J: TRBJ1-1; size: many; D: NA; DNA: TGTGCCAGCAGTGAATCGGTCGGACAGATGAACACTGAAGCTTTCTTT; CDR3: CASSESVGQMNTEAFF
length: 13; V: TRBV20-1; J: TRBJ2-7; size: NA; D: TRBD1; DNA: TGCAGTGCAGAACCCGGGACAGCTTACGAGCAGTACTTC; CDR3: CSAEPGTAYEQYF
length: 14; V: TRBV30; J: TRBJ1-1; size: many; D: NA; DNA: TGTGCCTGGGGACAGACCGTAAGTTACACTGAAGCTTTCTTT; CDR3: CAWGQTVSYTEAFF
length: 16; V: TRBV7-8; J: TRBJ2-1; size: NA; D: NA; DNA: TGTGCCAGCAGCTTTGGCGACCGGGGGATCTACAATGAGCAGTTCTTC; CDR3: CASSFGDRGIYNEQFF
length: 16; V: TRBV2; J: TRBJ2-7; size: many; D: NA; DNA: TGTGCCAGCAGTGCCTCCTCCGGGACCCTGAGCAGCGAGCAGTACTTC; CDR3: CASSASSGTLSSEQYF
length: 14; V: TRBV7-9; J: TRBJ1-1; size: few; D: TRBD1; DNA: TGTGCCAGCAGCGAACAGACAGGGGGCACTGAAGCTTTCTTT; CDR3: CASSEQTGGTEAFF
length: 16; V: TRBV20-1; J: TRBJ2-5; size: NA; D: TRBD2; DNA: TGCAGTGCTAGATTACTAGCGGATTGGTACCAAGAGACCCAGTACTTC; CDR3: CSARLLADWYQETQYF
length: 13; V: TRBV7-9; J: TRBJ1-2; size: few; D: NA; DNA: TGTGCCAGCAGCTTAAAGGTCAGCTATGGCTACACCTTC; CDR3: CASSLKVSYGYTF
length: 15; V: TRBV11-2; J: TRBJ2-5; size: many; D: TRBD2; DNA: TGTGCCAGCAGCTCCGGGACTAGCGTTCAAGAGACCCAGTACTTC; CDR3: CASSSGTSVQETQYF
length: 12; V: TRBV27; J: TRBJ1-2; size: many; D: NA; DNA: TGTGCCAGCAGTTCGCCAGGGGTTGGCTACACCTTC; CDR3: CASSSPGVGYTF
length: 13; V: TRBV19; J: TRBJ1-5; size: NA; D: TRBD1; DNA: TGTGCCAGTGGGACAGGGGGCGGACAGCCCCAGCATTTT; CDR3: CASGTGGGQPQHF
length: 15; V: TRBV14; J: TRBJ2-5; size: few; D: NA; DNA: TGTGCCAGCAGCCAAAGCGATTGGTACCAAGAGACCCAGTACTTC; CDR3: CASSQSDWYQETQYF
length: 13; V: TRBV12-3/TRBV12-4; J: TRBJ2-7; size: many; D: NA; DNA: TGTGCCAGCAGCTTGCAGGGATCCTACGAGCAGTACTTC; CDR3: CASSLQGSYEQYF
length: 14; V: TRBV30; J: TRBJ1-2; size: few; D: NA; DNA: TGTGCCTGGAGTCTACGCAGGGATCATGGCGGCTACACCTTC; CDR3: CAWSLRRDHGGYTF
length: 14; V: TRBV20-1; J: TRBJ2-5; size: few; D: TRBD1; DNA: TGCAGTGCCCCGCCTCCCGACAGGGGAGAGACCCAGTACTTC; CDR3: CSAPPPDRGETQYF
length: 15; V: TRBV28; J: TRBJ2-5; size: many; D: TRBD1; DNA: TGTGCCAGCAGTTTCGACAGGGATAAACAAGAGACCCAGTACTTC; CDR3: CASSFDRDKQETQYF
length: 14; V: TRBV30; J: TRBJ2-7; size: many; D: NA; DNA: TGTGCCTGGAGTGTGGCTAGTGGGGCTCACGAGCAGTACTTC; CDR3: CAWSVASGAHEQYF
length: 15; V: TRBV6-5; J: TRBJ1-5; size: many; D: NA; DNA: TGTGCCAGCAGTTACTCCTTCGCCGAGAATCAGCCCCAGCATTTT; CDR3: CASSYSFAENQPQHF
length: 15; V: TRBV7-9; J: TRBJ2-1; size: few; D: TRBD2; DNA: TGTGCCAGCAGTTCGGGGGCTAGCGGGAGTGATGAGCAGTTCTTC; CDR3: CASSSGASGSDEQFF
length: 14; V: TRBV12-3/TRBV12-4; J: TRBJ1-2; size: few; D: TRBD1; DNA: TGTGCCAGCAGTTTTGGGACAGGCTCTTATGGCTACACCTTC; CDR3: CASSFGTGSYGYTF
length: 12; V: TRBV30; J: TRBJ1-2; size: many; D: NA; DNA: TGTGCCTGGAGGGTCGGACTGGATGGCTACACCTTC; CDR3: CAWRVGLDGYTF
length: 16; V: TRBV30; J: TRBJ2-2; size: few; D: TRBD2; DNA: TGTGCCTGGACTAGCGGGAGAGGATGGGACACCGGGGAGCTGTTTTTT; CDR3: CAWTSGRGWDTGELFF